The clone carrying this TCR beta chain came up a few times. The antigen is not known. A read error may explain this, as a much larger clone is one base away. From germline, CDR1 is SNHLY and CDR2 FYNNEI. The CDR3 extends over 14 amino acids. Trimming cost V 5 bases and J 3 bases; bases outside gene matches: 7. The data were obtained in a study of blood T cells in healthy people across ages. Study details: Template switching picked up about one barcoded beta molecule for each two T cells. Study-wide results and caveats: Lack of knowledge of donor CMV status possibly confounded expanded clonotype changes.

Samples had at least 7 million PBMCs isolated from them. Through a sample-barcoded 5' primer and a J-beta primer mix, a second PCR was run for about 6 to 12 cycles. Researchers report that a template-switch adaptor with 12 random nucleotides tagged each cDNA molecule. TCRdb reprocessed the 5' RACE reads with MiXCR, giving one entry per CDR3 protein. The sample holds approximately 900,000 distinct CDR3 sequences, roughly 29% seen once. This sample was shared with a second study, whose subject was T cells of mothers and their children.

Sequencing was carried out using blood. The V gene is TRBV2, the J gene TRBJ2-7, with 7 bases that match TRBD1. The TCR was taken from a woman between 35 and 50 years old in good health. The CDR3 DNA follows: TGTGCCAGCAGTCTAAGACAGGGCTGCTACGAGCAGTACTTC. Protein: CASSLRQGCYEQYF.